The rows below give T cell receptor beta chains drawn from one sample of a study of beta chain features in type 1 diabetes. Sequencing used immunoSEQ multiplex PCR; TCRdb keeps in-frame clones, though not all of them. The top ten clones hold 0.035% to 0.04% of a sample with 390,000 or so clones, more than 11% of them seen once. The specimen sequenced was naive CD4+ T cells from blood. The receptors stem from a man aged 25 to 40 in good health. The CDR3 runs from the conserved cysteine through the conserved F or W. The D gene is left open where the match is weak. Not every row has a clone size; where given, it reads once, few, many or a size class.

j_call d_call v_call clone_size cdr3_aa
TRBJ2-7 NA TRBV11-2 NA CASSLSFPYEQYF
TRBJ2-3 NA TRBV7-2 few CASSLSGTSTDTQYF
TRBJ1-5 TRBD1 TRBV29-1 once CSVTGTGNQPQHF
TRBJ1-4 NA TRBV30 NA CAWSKRKLFF
TRBJ1-1 NA TRBV27 few CASTRDVAGAFF
TRBJ1-1 NA TRBV25-1 NA CASSRQGNTEAFF
TRBJ2-3 NA TRBV10-3 few CAISESEIDTQYF
TRBJ2-3 TRBD2 TRBV10-3 few CAISGGLADTDTQYF
TRBJ2-1 TRBD2 TRBV5-4 NA CASSFSGGANEQFF
TRBJ2-7 TRBD2 TRBV7-2 NA CASSLGLANYEQYF
TRBJ2-5 NA TRBV7-9 few CASSLGGTGTQYF
TRBJ1-5 NA TRBV19 NA CASSTGAVSNQPQHF
TRBJ1-1 NA TRBV29-1 few CSSNLQGLNTEAFF
TRBJ1-3 NA TRBV20-1 NA CSARVGNTIYF
TRBJ1-1 NA TRBV29-1 NA CSVQGMFTEAFF
TRBJ2-3 NA TRBV18 NA CASSRRLVADTDTQYF
TRBJ2-1 TRBD2 TRBV7-8 few CASSLATSGIYNEQFF
TRBJ2-3 TRBD2 TRBV4-3 few CASSQDAKRGGTSTDTQYF
TRBJ2-5 NA TRBV18 NA CASSLGHEQETQYF
TRBJ2-3 NA TRBV5-1 few CASSLLDNRSTQYF
TRBJ1-2 TRBD1 TRBV29-1 NA CSVETGATNYGYTF
TRBJ1-5 NA TRBV30 few CAWSVGSDQPQHF
TRBJ2-6 NA TRBV5-1 NA CASSLESGGANVLTF
TRBJ2-5 NA TRBV11-3 NA CASSLAEETQYF
TRBJ2-5 NA TRBV10-3 NA CAISDRTGFAETQYF
TRBJ2-1 TRBD1 TRBV9 few CASSGTGYYNEQFF
TRBJ2-5 NA TRBV27 NA CASSFSRKETQYF
TRBJ2-2 NA TRBV7-9 many CASSSRGSRTGELFF
TRBJ1-1 NA TRBV29-1 NA CSVDLGYTEAFF
TRBJ2-5 TRBD2 TRBV7-9 few CASSQPGLAGGLKTQYF
TRBJ2-1 NA TRBV9 few CASSVNAPYNEQFF
TRBJ2-3 NA TRBV6-1 NA CASSEAGVRGTDTQYF
TRBJ1-4 NA TRBV4-3 few CASSQDPAYATNEKLFF
TRBJ1-5 NA TRBV29-1 many CSAREPNQPQHF
TRBJ2-1 TRBD1 TRBV6-8 NA CASSRTGFNEQFF
TRBJ2-7 NA TRBV28 few CASSLEDYEQYF
TRBJ2-1 NA TRBV14 NA CATRRVGSYNEQFF
TRBJ1-2 NA TRBV9 few CASSVAPSAQLGYGYTF
TRBJ2-3 TRBD1 TRBV29-1 NA CSVRVRQGAADTQYF
TRBJ1-1 NA TRBV29-1 NA CSVSQVNTEAFF
TRBJ2-5 NA TRBV7-2 few CASSPDSRETQYF
TRBJ1-1 NA TRBV18 few CASSPRQSYTEAFF
TRBJ1-2 TRBD1 TRBV4-3 NA CASSQPDRGYGGYTF
TRBJ2-3 TRBD2 TRBV11-2 NA CASSLVLAGGSDTQYF
TRBJ2-1 TRBD2 TRBV4-1 few CASSQDAPLAGGYNEQFF
TRBJ2-6 NA TRBV5-4 NA CASSFLGQSSGANVLTF
TRBJ2-7 NA TRBV10-3 few CAIKEDYEQYF
TRBJ1-2 TRBD1 TRBV20-1 NA CSARTGNGYTF
TRBJ2-7 TRBD1 TRBV4-1 few CASSQDRVRTYEQYF
TRBJ1-6 NA TRBV7-8 NA CASSLRRAGEWSPLHF
TRBJ1-1 NA TRBV7-6 NA CASSLYREAEAFF
TRBJ2-7 NA TRBV10-3 NA CAVGGTSYEQYF
TRBJ2-1 NA TRBV27 NA CASSFRGDEQFF
TRBJ2-1 NA TRBV18 NA CASSPELESEQFF